A single sample gave rise to the 15 T cell receptor beta chains below, sequenced in a study of lung T cells in sarcoidosis with Löfgren's syndrome. MiXCR was run by TCRdb on the reads, yielding one entry per CDR3 protein. The sample lists some 19,000 distinct CDR3 sequences, roughly a fifth occurring once. The sequencing sample was made of CD4+ T cells from bronchoalveolar lavage. The receptors were sampled from a human donor with sarcoidosis (Löfgren's syndrome or another form), or a control subject (not recorded which).

The chain is built from TRBV18 and TRBJ2-1; D tentatively fits TRBD1 or TRBD2 (6 bases each). This CDR3 region has 17 residues. The germline gives CDR1 KGHSH, CDR2 LQKENI. V was clipped by 6 bases and J by 10 bases, with 28 bases between them. The CDR3 spells CASSRQPLGGTSYEQFF. CDR3 DNA sequence: TGTGCCAGCTCCCGTCAACCTTTAGGGGGGACCTCCTACGAGCAGTTCTTC.

This clonotype appeared many times. The chain is built from TRBV7-2 and TRBJ2-3; D is undetermined. Looked up from germline, CDR1 is SGHTA and CDR2 is FQGNSA. The CDR3 contains 14 residues. V lost 4 bases and J lost 4, with 12 bases in between. CDR3: CASSSGFSSDTQYF. CDR3 bases: TGTGCCAGCAGCTCCGGATTTTCGTCAGATACGCAGTATTTT.

Details on this clonotype: Relative to the germline gene, one junction end is altered; a read error may explain this. The chain combines TRBV7-9 with TRBJ1-1, with D hard to call. The length of the CDR3 is 15 residues. Germline lookup yields CDR1 SEHNR and CDR2 FQNEAQ (reference sequence). The CDR3 region is CTSSLEGPLNTEAFF. CDR3 nucleotide sequence: TGTACCAGCAGCTTAGAAGGACCCTTGAACACTGAAGCTTTCTTT.

Turning to this clonotype: Just one base apart from a much larger clone, this may be a read error. The chain couples TRBV28 to TRBJ2-7; 8 bases fit TRBD2. In germline, CDR1 is MDHEN, CDR2 SYDVKM. The CDR3 is 16 residues long. CDR3 nucleotides: TGTGCCAGCAGTTTAAGTGGTAGCGGGAACTCCTACGAGCAGCACTTC. This sequence encodes CASSLSGSGNSYEQHF.

Note on this clonotype: One base away lies a much larger clone, so this may be a sequencing read error. The chain recombines TRBV7-2 with TRBJ2-3; D call uncertain. Germline loops: CDR1 SGHTA, CDR2 FQGNSA. This CDR3 is built from 14 residues. CDR3 loop: CTSRLGASTDTQYF. CDR3 DNA sequence: TGTACCAGCAGATTAGGAGCTAGCACAGATACGCAGTATTTT.

The V and J genes are TRBV19 and TRBJ1-1, with a possible D match to TRBD1 (5 bases). Trimming left V 6 bases short and J 0 bases short, with 17 bases between. This CDR3 region has 16 residues. CDR1 is LNHDA, CDR2 SQIVND, per germline (reference sequence). CDR3 sequence (DNA): TGTGCCAGTAGCGCCCATGGGGCTAACATGAACACTGAAGCTTTCTTT. Protein sequence: CASSAHGANMNTEAFF. Supplemented by reference TRBV19 and TRBJ1-1, the full variable domain reads DGGITQSPKYLFRKEGQNVTLSCEQNLNHDAMYWYRQDPGQGLRLIYYSQIVNDFQKGDIAEGYSVSREKKESFPLTVTSAQKNPTAFYLCASSAHGANMNTEAFFGQGTRLTVV.

A word on this clonotype: A much more abundant neighbour one base away suggests this may be a read error. The chain carries TRBV7-7 and TRBJ2-5; possibly TRBD1 for D (7 bases). The CDR3 runs 13 residues. Germline CDR1 SSHAT, CDR2 FNYEAQ (reference sequence). CDR3 amino acids: CASGQDFREAQYF. CDR3 sequence (DNA): TGTGCTAGCGGACAGGACTTTAGGGAGGCCCAGTACTTC.

J is TRBJ1-1 and V is TRBV29-1; unclear D gene. CDR1 is SQVTM and CDR2 is ANQGSEA in the germline V gene. Between the trimmed V and J ends, which lost 5 bases and 2 bases, there was a span of 12 bases. The CDR3 loop spans 13 amino acids. CDR3 bases: TGCAGCGTTTTGAGGTCTTTTAACACTGAAGCTTTCTTT. It is translated as CSVLRSFNTEAFF.

This clonotype is medium-sized within its sample. The chain combines TRBV27 with TRBJ1-1, with TRBD1 as a possible D gene (5 bases). The CDR3 runs to 12 residues. CDR1 and CDR2 (germline): MNHEY, SMNVEV (reference sequence). V lost 8 bases and J lost 1, with 8 bases in between. This CDR3 is CASLGPNTEAFF. DNA for the CDR3: TGTGCCAGCCTGGGGCCGAACACTGAAGCTTTCTTT.

This clonotype appeared many times. V is TRBV6-1 and J is TRBJ2-7, with TRBD2 identical over 13 bases. The CDR3 covers 16 residues. J gave up 3 bases and V 5 bases, and 7 bases lay outside the gene matches. Germline loops: CDR1 MNHNS, CDR2 SASEGT. CDR3 in DNA: TGTGCCAGCAGTCGCCAGGGGACTAGCGGGAACTACGAGCAGTACTTC. Residues: CASSRQGTSGNYEQYF.

In regard to this clonotype: This clone may be a read error of a much larger clone one base away. This chain links TRBV2 with TRBJ2-7; possibly TRBD1 or TRBD2 for D (5 bases each). The CDR3 is 13 residues long. With 5 bases removed from V and 3 bases from J, the gap between germline ends came to 11 bases. Germline CDR1 reads SNHLY; CDR2 reads FYNNEI. CDR3 nucleotide sequence: TGTGCCAGCAGTTCCGGGACCCACTACGAGCAGTACTTC. Amino acid sequence: CASSSGTHYEQYF. Full variable domain (rest looked up from reference TRBV2 and TRBJ2-7): EPEVTQTPSHQVTQMGQEVILRCVPISNHLYFYWYRQILGQKVEFLVSFYNNEISEKSEIFDDQFSVERPDGSNFTLKIRSTKLEDSAMYFCASSSGTHYEQYFGPGTRLTVT.

By share, this clonotype ranks as medium-sized. The chain couples TRBV20-1 to TRBJ1-1, with 8 bases aligning to TRBD1. Germline V gene data show CDR1 as DFQATT and CDR2 as SNEGSKA (reference sequence). The trim removed 6 bases at V and 1 base at J, leaving 4 bases unmatched. This CDR3 spans 13 amino acids. This chain's CDR3 is CSASQGANTEAFF. The DNA of the CDR3 is TGCAGTGCCTCTCAGGGGGCGAACACTGAAGCTTTCTTT.

V and J are TRBV10-3 and TRBJ2-3; D is unresolved. Trimming removed 5 bases at V and 4 bases at J, with 4 bases between. Germline V gives CDR1 ENHRY, CDR2 SYGVKD. There are 11 residues in the CDR3. CDR3 loop: CAISSSDTQYF. CDR3 bases: TGTGCCATCAGTTCGTCAGATACGCAGTATTTT.

This clonotype was seen a few times. The chain links TRBV7-3 to TRBJ2-5; D is uncertain. The CDR3 has 15 amino acids. Deletions cut 1 base from V and 2 bases from J, with 11 bases between. The germline V gene encodes CDR1 SGHTA and CDR2 FQGTGA. CDR3 coding DNA: TGTGCCAGCAGCTTAAGTAGAACAGTACAAGAGACCCAGTACTTC. Amino acids: CASSLSRTVQETQYF.

The chain links TRBV29-1 to TRBJ1-6, with D unresolved. The V end lost 7 bases, the J end lost 6 bases, and 16 bases lay between the germline ends. Looked up from germline, CDR1 is SQVTM and CDR2 is ANQGSEA. This CDR3 region has 14 residues. CDR3 sequence reads: CSASGGKPNSPLHF. CDR3 coding DNA: TGCAGCGCTTCGGGAGGAAAACCTAATTCACCCCTCCACTTT.